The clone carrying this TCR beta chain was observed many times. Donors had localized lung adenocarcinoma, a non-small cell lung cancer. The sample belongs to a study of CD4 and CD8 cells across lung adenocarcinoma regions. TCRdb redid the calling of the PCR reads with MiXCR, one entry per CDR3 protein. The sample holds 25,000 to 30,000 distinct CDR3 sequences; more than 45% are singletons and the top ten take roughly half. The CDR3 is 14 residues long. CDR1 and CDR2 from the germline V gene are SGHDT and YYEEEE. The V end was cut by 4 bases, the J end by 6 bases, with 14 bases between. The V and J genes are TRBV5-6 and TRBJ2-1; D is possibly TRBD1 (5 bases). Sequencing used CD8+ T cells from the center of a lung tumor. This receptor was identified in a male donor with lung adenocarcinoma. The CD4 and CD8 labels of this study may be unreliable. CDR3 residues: CASSPDIFANEQFF. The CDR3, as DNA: TGTGCCAGCAGCCCGGACATCTTCGCCAATGAGCAGTTCTTC.